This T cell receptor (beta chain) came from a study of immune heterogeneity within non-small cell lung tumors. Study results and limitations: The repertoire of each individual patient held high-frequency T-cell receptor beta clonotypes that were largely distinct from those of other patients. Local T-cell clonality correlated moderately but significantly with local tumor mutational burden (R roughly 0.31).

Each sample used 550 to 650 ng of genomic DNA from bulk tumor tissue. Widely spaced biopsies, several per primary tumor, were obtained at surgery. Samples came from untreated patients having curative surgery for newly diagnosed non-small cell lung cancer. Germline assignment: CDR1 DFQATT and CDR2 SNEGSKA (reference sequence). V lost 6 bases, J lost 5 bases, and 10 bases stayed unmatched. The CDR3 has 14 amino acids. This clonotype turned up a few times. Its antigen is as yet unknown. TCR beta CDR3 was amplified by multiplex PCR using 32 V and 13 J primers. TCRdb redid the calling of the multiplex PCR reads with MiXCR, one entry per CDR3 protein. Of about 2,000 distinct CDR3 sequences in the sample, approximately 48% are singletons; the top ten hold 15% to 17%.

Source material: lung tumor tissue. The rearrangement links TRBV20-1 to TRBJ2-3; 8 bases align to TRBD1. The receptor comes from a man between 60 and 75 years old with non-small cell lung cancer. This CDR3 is CSAPTGVMGDTQYF. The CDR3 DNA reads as TGCAGTGCACCGACAGGGGTCATGGGAGATACGCAGTATTTT.